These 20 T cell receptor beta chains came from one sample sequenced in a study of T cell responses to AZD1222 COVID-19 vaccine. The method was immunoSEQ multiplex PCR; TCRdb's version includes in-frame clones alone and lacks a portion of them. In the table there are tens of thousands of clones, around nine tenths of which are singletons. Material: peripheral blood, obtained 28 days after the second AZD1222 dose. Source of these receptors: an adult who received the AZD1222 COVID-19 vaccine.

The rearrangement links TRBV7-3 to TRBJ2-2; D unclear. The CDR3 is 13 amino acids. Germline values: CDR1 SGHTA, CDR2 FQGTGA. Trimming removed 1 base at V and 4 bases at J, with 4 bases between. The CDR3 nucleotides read TGTGCCAGCAGCTTAAGTAGCACCGGGGAGCTGTTTTTT. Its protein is CASSLSSTGELFF. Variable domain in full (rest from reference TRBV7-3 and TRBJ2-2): GAGVSQTPSNKVTEKGKYVELRCDPISGHTALYWYRQSLGQGPEFLIYFQGTGAADDSGLPNDRFFAVRPEGSVSTLKIQRTERGDSAVYLCASSLSSTGELFFGEGSRLTVL.

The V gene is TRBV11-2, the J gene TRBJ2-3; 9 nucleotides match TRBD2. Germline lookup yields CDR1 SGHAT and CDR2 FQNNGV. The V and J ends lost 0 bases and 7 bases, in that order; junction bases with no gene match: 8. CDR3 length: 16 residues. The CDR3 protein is CASSLDYGLAGNTQYF. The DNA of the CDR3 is TGTGCCAGCAGCTTAGATTATGGGCTAGCGGGAAATACGCAGTATTTT. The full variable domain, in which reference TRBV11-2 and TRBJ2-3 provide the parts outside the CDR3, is EAGVAQSPRYKIIEKRQSVAFWCNPISGHATLYWYQQILGQGPKLLIQFQNNGVVDDSQLPKDRFSAERLKGVDSTLKIQPAKLEDSAVYLCASSLDYGLAGNTQYFGPGTRLTVL.

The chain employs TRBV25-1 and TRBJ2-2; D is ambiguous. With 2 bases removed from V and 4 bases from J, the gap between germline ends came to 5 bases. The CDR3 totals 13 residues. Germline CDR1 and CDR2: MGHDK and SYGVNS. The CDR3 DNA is TGTGCCAGCAGTGAAGTTGGCACCGGGGAGCTGTTTTTT. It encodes CASSEVGTGELFF.

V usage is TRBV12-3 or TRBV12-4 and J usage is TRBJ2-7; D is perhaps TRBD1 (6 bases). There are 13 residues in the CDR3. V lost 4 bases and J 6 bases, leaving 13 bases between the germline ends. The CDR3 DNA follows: TGTGCCAGCAGTTCGACAGGATGGGGCGAGCAGTACTTC. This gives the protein CASSSTGWGEQYF.

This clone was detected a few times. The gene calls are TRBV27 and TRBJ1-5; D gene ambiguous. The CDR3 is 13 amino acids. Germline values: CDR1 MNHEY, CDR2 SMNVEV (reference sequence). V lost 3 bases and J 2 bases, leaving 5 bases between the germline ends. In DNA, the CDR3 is TGTGCCAGCAGTTTGGCACGCAATCAGCCCCAGCATTTT. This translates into CASSLARNQPQHF.

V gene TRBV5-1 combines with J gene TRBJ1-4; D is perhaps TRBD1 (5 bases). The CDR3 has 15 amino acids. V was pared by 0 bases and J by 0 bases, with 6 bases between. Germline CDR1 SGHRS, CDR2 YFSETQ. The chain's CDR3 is CASSLGQTTNEKLFF. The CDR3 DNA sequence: TGCGCCAGCAGCTTGGGACAGACAACTAATGAAAAACTGTTTTTT.

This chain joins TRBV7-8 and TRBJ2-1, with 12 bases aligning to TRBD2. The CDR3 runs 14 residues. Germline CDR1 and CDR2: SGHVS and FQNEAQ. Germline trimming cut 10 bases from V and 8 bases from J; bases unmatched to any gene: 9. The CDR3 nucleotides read TGTGCCACCAACCTAGCGGGGGGGCAGGATGAGCAGTTCTTC. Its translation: CATNLAGGQDEQFF.

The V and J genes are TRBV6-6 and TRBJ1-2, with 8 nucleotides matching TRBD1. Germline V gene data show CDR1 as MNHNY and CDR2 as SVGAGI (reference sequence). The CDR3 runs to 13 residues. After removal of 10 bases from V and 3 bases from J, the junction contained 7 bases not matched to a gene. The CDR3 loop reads CATVGQGDYGYTF. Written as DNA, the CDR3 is TGTGCCACCGTCGGACAGGGTGACTATGGCTACACCTTC.

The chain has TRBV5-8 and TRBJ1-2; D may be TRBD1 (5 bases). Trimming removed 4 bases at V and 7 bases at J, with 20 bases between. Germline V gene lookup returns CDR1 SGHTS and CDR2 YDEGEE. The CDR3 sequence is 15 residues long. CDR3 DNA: TGTGCCAGCAGCCAAGTCCGGGGGGGTTGGAGTGGCTACACCTTC. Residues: CASSQVRGGWSGYTF.

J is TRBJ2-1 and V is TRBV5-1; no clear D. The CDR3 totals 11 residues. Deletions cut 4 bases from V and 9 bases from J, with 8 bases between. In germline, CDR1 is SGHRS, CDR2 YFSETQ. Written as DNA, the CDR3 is TGCGCCAGCAGCCTGTTAGGTGAGCAGTTCTTC. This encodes CASSLLGEQFF.

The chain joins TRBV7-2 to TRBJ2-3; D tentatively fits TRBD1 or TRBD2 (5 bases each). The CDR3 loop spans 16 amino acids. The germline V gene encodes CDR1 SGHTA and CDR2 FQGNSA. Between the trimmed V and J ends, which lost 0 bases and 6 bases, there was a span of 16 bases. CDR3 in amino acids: CASSLAPGPIADTQYF. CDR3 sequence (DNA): TGTGCCAGCAGCTTAGCGCCGGGGCCTATCGCGGATACGCAGTATTTT.

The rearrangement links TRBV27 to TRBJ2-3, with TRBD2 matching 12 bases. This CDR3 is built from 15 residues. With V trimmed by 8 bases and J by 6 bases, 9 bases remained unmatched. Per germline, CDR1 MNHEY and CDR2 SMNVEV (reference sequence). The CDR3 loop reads CASGGLAGGEDTQYF. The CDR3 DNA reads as TGTGCCAGCGGCGGGCTAGCGGGGGGGGAGGATACGCAGTATTTT.

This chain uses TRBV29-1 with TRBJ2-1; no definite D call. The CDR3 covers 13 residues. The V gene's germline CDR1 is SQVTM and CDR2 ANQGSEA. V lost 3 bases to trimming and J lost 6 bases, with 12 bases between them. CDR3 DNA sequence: TGCAGCGTTGATTTGGGAAATCCCAATGAGCAGTTCTTC. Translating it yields CSVDLGNPNEQFF.

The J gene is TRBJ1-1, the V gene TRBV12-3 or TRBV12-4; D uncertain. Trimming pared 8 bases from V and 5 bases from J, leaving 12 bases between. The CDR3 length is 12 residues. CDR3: CASAFRRTEAFF. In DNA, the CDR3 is TGTGCCAGCGCTTTCCGGCGAACTGAAGCTTTCTTT.

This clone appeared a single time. In nucleotides, the CDR3 is TGTGCCAGCACCTTGAACACTGAAGCTTTCTTT. Protein: CASTLNTEAFF. This sequence joins TRBV7-9 and TRBJ1-1; no clear D gene. The CDR3 runs to 11 residues. Trimming pared 7 bases from V and 0 bases from J, leaving 3 bases between. Germline V gene sequence: CDR1 SEHNR, CDR2 FQNEAQ (reference sequence).

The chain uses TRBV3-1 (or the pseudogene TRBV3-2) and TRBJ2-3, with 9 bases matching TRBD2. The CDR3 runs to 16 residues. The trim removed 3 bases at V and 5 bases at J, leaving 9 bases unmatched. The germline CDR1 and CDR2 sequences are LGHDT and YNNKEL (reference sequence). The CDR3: CASSHLSGGSGDTQYF. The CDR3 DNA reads TGTGCCAGCAGCCACCTTAGCGGGGGAAGCGGAGATACGCAGTATTTT.

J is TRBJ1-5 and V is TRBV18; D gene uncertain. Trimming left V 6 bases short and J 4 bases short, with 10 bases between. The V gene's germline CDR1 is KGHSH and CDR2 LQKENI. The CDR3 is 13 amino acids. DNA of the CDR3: TGTGCCAGCTCGAGACTCGCTAATCAGCCCCAGCATTTT. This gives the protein CASSRLANQPQHF. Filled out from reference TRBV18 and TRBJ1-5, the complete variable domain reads NAGVMQNPRHLVRRRGQEARLRCSPMKGHSHVYWYRQLPEEGLKFMVYLQKENIIDESGMPKERFSAEFPKEGPSILRIQQVVRGDSAAYFCASSRLANQPQHFGDGTRLSIL.

CDR3 loop: CASSTRQGGGETQYF. The CDR3 nucleotides read TGTGCCAGCAGTACTCGACAGGGAGGGGGGGAGACCCAGTACTTC. The chain recombines TRBV27 with TRBJ2-5; D could derive from TRBD1 or TRBD2 (7 bases each). Trimming shortened V by 5 bases and J by 5 bases, and 18 bases separated the two germline ends. The CDR3 runs 15 residues. Looked up from germline, CDR1 is MNHEY and CDR2 is SMNVEV (reference sequence).

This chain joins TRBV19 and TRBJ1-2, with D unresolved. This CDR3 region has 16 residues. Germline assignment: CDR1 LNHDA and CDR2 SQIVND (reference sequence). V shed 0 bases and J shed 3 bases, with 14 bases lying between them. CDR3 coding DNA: TGTGCCAGTAGTATAGATGGGTTGAGGGTCGACTATGGCTACACCTTC. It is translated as CASSIDGLRVDYGYTF.

The CDR3 nucleotides are TGTGCCAGCAGCCCCCTCTCCCCAGCGGGGGCCGGGACCCAGTACTTC. Encoded protein: CASSPLSPAGAGTQYF. This sequence joins TRBV7-8 and TRBJ2-5, with TRBD2 matching 8 bases. In germline, CDR1 is SGHVS, CDR2 FQNEAQ. Trimming took 5 bases from V and 7 from J; bases not matched to a gene: 15. This CDR3 comprises 16 residues.